The rows below give T cell receptor beta chains drawn from one sample of a study of control samples from healthy donors and cancer patients. Libraries were prepared by immunoSEQ multiplex PCR; TCRdb keeps only in-frame clonotypes and omits some of them. In the table there are 150,000 to 200,000 clones, approximately 94% of which are singletons. Material: PBMCs. These TCRs come from a man between 60 and 75 years old with colorectal cancer. Each CDR3 is given with its conserved first and last residue. Fields, in order: CDR3 protein, CDR3 DNA, CDR3 length, D gene, J gene, clone size, V gene. D genes are given only for firm matches. Only some rows state a clone size, as once, few, many or a class for expanded clones.

CDR3: CAWEEGVSEKLFF; DNA: TGTGCCTGGGAAGAAGGGGTTAGTGAAAAACTGTTTTTT; length: 13; D: -; J: TRBJ1-4; size: -; V: TRBV30
CDR3: CAWSLGQRVGYTF; DNA: TGTGCCTGGAGCTTAGGACAGAGGGTCGGCTACACCTTC; length: 13; D: -; J: TRBJ1-2; size: -; V: TRBV30
CDR3: CARAKISGAGYGYTF; DNA: TGTGCCAGAGCTAAGATCTCAGGGGCCGGCTATGGCTACACCTTC; length: 15; D: -; J: TRBJ1-2; size: -; V: TRBV11-3
CDR3: CASSLVDRASPLHF; DNA: TGTGCCAGCAGCTTAGTGGACAGGGCCTCACCCCTCCACTTT; length: 14; D: TRBD1; J: TRBJ1-6; size: -; V: TRBV5-8
CDR3: CASSPAGNYGYTF; DNA: TGTGCCAGCAGCCCGGCGGGGAACTATGGCTACACCTTC; length: 13; D: -; J: TRBJ1-2; size: -; V: TRBV9
CDR3: CASSHASASSLHF; DNA: TGTGCCAGCAGCCACGCCTCGGCCTCTTCCCTCCACTTT; length: 13; D: -; J: TRBJ1-6; size: -; V: TRBV3-1/TRBV3-2
CDR3: CAWSSGGAEREQFF; DNA: TGTGCCTGGAGTTCCGGGGGCGCGGAAAGGGAGCAGTTCTTC; length: 14; D: -; J: TRBJ2-1; size: -; V: TRBV30
CDR3: CSVVPYNEQFF; DNA: TGCAGCGTGGTCCCCTACAATGAGCAGTTCTTC; length: 11; D: -; J: TRBJ2-1; size: -; V: TRBV29-1
CDR3: CASSPNRIGVLFF; DNA: TGTGCCAGCAGCCCCAACCGTATTGGAGTGCTGTTTTTT; length: 13; D: -; J: TRBJ1-4; size: -; V: TRBV12-3/TRBV12-4
CDR3: CASSFGQNLPYPNFNQPQHF; DNA: TGCGCCAGCAGCTTCGGACAGAACCTTCCCTACCCGAACTTCAATCAGCCCCAGCATTTT; length: 20; D: -; J: TRBJ1-5; size: -; V: TRBV5-1
CDR3: CASSMQGFGTGELFF; DNA: TGTGCCAGTAGTATGCAGGGCTTCGGCACCGGGGAGCTGTTTTTT; length: 15; D: -; J: TRBJ2-2; size: -; V: TRBV19
CDR3: CASSIGGTGANVLTF; DNA: TGTGCCAGTAGTATCGGGGGGACTGGGGCCAACGTCCTGACTTTC; length: 15; D: TRBD2; J: TRBJ2-6; size: -; V: TRBV19
CDR3: CASSLAGDRAETQYF; DNA: TGTGCCAGCAGCTTAGCGGGGGACAGGGCGGAGACCCAGTACTTC; length: 15; D: TRBD1; J: TRBJ2-5; size: -; V: TRBV7-8
CDR3: CASSPGQGAWNEQFF; DNA: TGTGCCAGCAGTCCCGGACAGGGGGCATGGAATGAGCAGTTCTTC; length: 15; D: TRBD1; J: TRBJ2-1; size: -; V: TRBV27
CDR3: CASSQGLQTGGTEAFF; DNA: TGTGCCAGCAGCCAAGGCCTCCAGACCGGGGGCACTGAAGCTTTCTTT; length: 16; D: -; J: TRBJ1-1; size: -; V: TRBV3-1/TRBV3-2
CDR3: CASSAPRGLAGGQVETQYF; DNA: TGTGCCAGCAGCGCCCCCCGAGGACTAGCGGGGGGGCAGGTAGAGACCCAGTACTTC; length: 19; D: TRBD2; J: TRBJ2-5; size: -; V: TRBV9
CDR3: CASSVGGQGAGYEQYF; DNA: TGTGCCAGCAGCGTAGGCGGGCAGGGGGCCGGGTACGAGCAGTACTTC; length: 16; D: TRBD1; J: TRBJ2-7; size: once; V: TRBV9
CDR3: CASTTGRDGYTF; DNA: TGTGCCAGCACCACAGGGAGGGATGGCTACACCTTC; length: 12; D: -; J: TRBJ1-2; size: -; V: TRBV9
CDR3: CASSPRGTTNEKLFF; DNA: TGTGCCAGCAGTCCTCGAGGAACAACTAATGAAAAACTGTTTTTT; length: 15; D: -; J: TRBJ1-4; size: once; V: TRBV27
CDR3: CATSARGEGYNGYTF; DNA: TGTGCCACCAGTGCCAGGGGAGAGGGCTATAATGGCTACACCTTC; length: 15; D: -; J: TRBJ1-2; size: -; V: TRBV24-1
CDR3: CAWGQGHQRGYTF; DNA: TGTGCCTGGGGACAGGGGCATCAGCGAGGCTACACCTTC; length: 13; D: TRBD1; J: TRBJ1-2; size: -; V: TRBV30
CDR3: CASSYLGEPIPYGYTF; DNA: TGTGCCAGCAGTTACTTGGGAGAACCAATCCCTTATGGCTACACCTTC; length: 16; D: -; J: TRBJ1-2; size: -; V: TRBV6-2/TRBV6-3
CDR3: CASSPPPGSGGFKYF; DNA: TGTGCCAGCAGCCCCCCCCCTGGGAGCGGGGGGTTCAAGTATTTT; length: 15; D: TRBD2; J: TRBJ2-3; size: -; V: TRBV28
CDR3: CAISVQDRGYGYTF; DNA: TGTGCCATCAGTGTTCAAGACAGGGGCTATGGCTACACCTTC; length: 14; D: TRBD1; J: TRBJ1-2; size: few; V: TRBV10-3
CDR3: CASSQERTGNYGYTF; DNA: TGTGCCAGCAGCCAAGAACGGACAGGGAACTATGGCTACACCTTC; length: 15; D: TRBD1; J: TRBJ1-2; size: -; V: TRBV4-2
CDR3: CASSVGNSNQPQHF; DNA: TGTGCCAGTAGCGTAGGGAACAGCAATCAGCCCCAGCATTTT; length: 14; D: -; J: TRBJ1-5; size: -; V: TRBV19
CDR3: CASSQDTGAGYGYTF; DNA: TGCGCCAGCAGCCAAGACACGGGCGCCGGCTATGGCTACACCTTC; length: 15; D: -; J: TRBJ1-2; size: once; V: TRBV4-1
CDR3: CASSSTPTGPGSYTF; DNA: TGTGCCAGCTCATCAACTCCGACAGGGCCCGGGAGCTACACCTTC; length: 15; D: TRBD1; J: TRBJ1-2; size: -; V: TRBV18
CDR3: CASSLGQAIGEQYF; DNA: TGTGCCAGCAGCCTCGGACAGGCCATTGGGGAGCAGTACTTC; length: 14; D: TRBD1; J: TRBJ2-7; size: -; V: TRBV3-1/TRBV3-2
CDR3: CASSDRQGARETQYF; DNA: TGTGCCAGCAGTGACCGACAGGGGGCCCGGGAGACCCAGTACTTC; length: 15; D: TRBD1; J: TRBJ2-5; size: -; V: TRBV6-2/TRBV6-3
CDR3: CASSSGRTDTQYF; DNA: TGCGCCAGCAGCTCAGGGCGCACAGATACGCAGTATTTT; length: 13; D: -; J: TRBJ2-3; size: -; V: TRBV10-2
CDR3: CSVGQMNTEAFF; DNA: TGCAGCGTGGGGCAGATGAACACTGAAGCTTTCTTT; length: 12; D: -; J: TRBJ1-1; size: -; V: TRBV29-1
CDR3: CASSLVRGGTDTQYF; DNA: TGTGCCAGCAGCTTAGTACGGGGGGGCACAGATACGCAGTATTTT; length: 15; D: TRBD2; J: TRBJ2-3; size: -; V: TRBV7-2
CDR3: CASSQPEEAGVQETQYF; DNA: TGTGCCAGCAGCCAACCCGAGGAAGCGGGAGTACAAGAGACCCAGTACTTC; length: 17; D: TRBD2; J: TRBJ2-5; size: -; V: TRBV3-1/TRBV3-2
CDR3: CASSHGTGIMNTEAFF; DNA: TGTGCCAGCAGCCACGGGACAGGGATAATGAACACTGAAGCTTTCTTT; length: 16; D: TRBD1; J: TRBJ1-1; size: -; V: TRBV3-1/TRBV3-2
CDR3: CASSLDGGAAGELFF; DNA: TGTGCCAGCAGCTTGGACGGGGGGGCCGCCGGGGAGCTGTTTTTT; length: 15; D: TRBD2; J: TRBJ2-2; size: -; V: TRBV5-4
CDR3: CASSLSLLAGGKETQYF; DNA: TGCGCCAGCAGCTTGAGTTTACTAGCGGGGGGCAAAGAGACCCAGTACTTC; length: 17; D: TRBD2; J: TRBJ2-5; size: -; V: TRBV5-1
CDR3: CASSQEDTGIYGYTF; DNA: TGCGCCAGCAGCCAAGAAGATACAGGGATCTATGGCTACACCTTC; length: 15; D: -; J: TRBJ1-2; size: -; V: TRBV4-1
CDR3: CASSPSTGEGQPQHF; DNA: TGTGCCAGCTCACCTTCGACAGGGGAAGGTCAGCCCCAGCATTTT; length: 15; D: TRBD1; J: TRBJ1-5; size: -; V: TRBV18
CDR3: CASSQSPSGRIYGYTF; DNA: TGTGCCAGCAGCCAATCCCCCTCGGGACGTATCTATGGCTACACCTTC; length: 16; D: -; J: TRBJ1-2; size: -; V: TRBV3-1/TRBV3-2
CDR3: CASSYSGHKSNQPQHF; DNA: TGTGCCAGCAGCTACTCCGGACATAAGAGCAATCAGCCCCAGCATTTT; length: 16; D: -; J: TRBJ1-5; size: -; V: TRBV11-2
CDR3: CSGRQGIGTGELFF; DNA: TGCAGCGGCCGACAGGGTATCGGCACCGGGGAGCTGTTTTTT; length: 14; D: TRBD1; J: TRBJ2-2; size: once; V: TRBV29-1
CDR3: CASSTRQGSYEQYF; DNA: TGTGCCAGCAGTACCCGACAGGGGTCGTACGAGCAGTACTTC; length: 14; D: TRBD1; J: TRBJ2-7; size: -; V: TRBV27
CDR3: CASSSSTANTEAFF; DNA: TGTGCCAGCAGCTCGAGTACCGCGAACACTGAAGCTTTCTTT; length: 14; D: -; J: TRBJ1-1; size: -; V: TRBV11-2
CDR3: CASTLNMNTEAFF; DNA: TGTGCCAGCACTCTAAATATGAACACTGAAGCTTTCTTT; length: 13; D: -; J: TRBJ1-1; size: -; V: TRBV6-6
CDR3: CASSLAPGSSYEQYF; DNA: TGTGCCAGCAGCTTGGCCCCGGGAAGCTCCTACGAGCAGTACTTC; length: 15; D: -; J: TRBJ2-7; size: -; V: TRBV5-6
CDR3: CASRGGQGTEAFF; DNA: TGCGCCAGCAGAGGGGGACAGGGCACTGAAGCTTTCTTT; length: 13; D: TRBD1; J: TRBJ1-1; size: -; V: TRBV5-1
CDR3: CASSRQGPEGTQYF; DNA: TGTGCCAGCAGTCGTCAGGGCCCCGAGGGGACCCAGTACTTC; length: 14; D: -; J: TRBJ2-5; size: -; V: TRBV6-2/TRBV6-3
CDR3: CASSKGGGQGRQPQHF; DNA: TGTGCCAGCAGCAAAGGGGGGGGACAGGGAAGACAGCCCCAGCATTTT; length: 16; D: -; J: TRBJ1-5; size: -; V: TRBV21-1